This T cell receptor beta chain derives from a study of a mutant IDH1 vaccine in newly diagnosed glioma. About the research overall: Once 4-6 weeks had passed after radiotherapy alone, vaccination started, or it started with temozolomide cycles. Of the patients given treatment, approximately 60% were male and about 40% were female, and a mean age of about 44 years was recorded. Earlier care involved radiotherapy, temozolomide, or both, and the majority received both.

With 5 bases clipped from V and 4 bases from J, the junction kept 6 bases outside the gene matches. This CDR3 has 14 amino acids. Germline assignment: CDR1 SEHNR and CDR2 FQNEAQ (reference sequence). With respect to this clone: Its target is not known.

Time point meaning: week 5, during vaccination. Each dose of the vaccine consisted of 300 ug of mutant IDH1 20-mer peptide, with topical imiquimod. Sequenced by immunoSEQ multiplex PCR; TCRdb stores in-frame clones only, minus some. The sample carries 25,000 to 35,000 clones, roughly nine tenths recorded once. The sample was PBMCs, taken from a glioma patient whose treatment included an IDH1 peptide vaccine. The clonotype was recovered from a man younger than 35 with glioma. V gene TRBV7-9 combines with J gene TRBJ2-7; 9 bases fit TRBD1. CDR3 nucleotide sequence: TGTGCCAGCAGCCCGCGGACAGGGGAATACGAGCAGTACTTC. It encodes CASSPRTGEYEQYF. Full variable domain (missing parts from reference TRBV7-9 and TRBJ2-7): DTGVSQNPRHKITKRGQNVTFRCDPISEHNRLYWYRQTLGQGPEFLTYFQNEAQLEKSRLLSDRFSAERPKGSFSTLEIQRTEQGDSAMYLCASSPRTGEYEQYFGPGTRLTVT.